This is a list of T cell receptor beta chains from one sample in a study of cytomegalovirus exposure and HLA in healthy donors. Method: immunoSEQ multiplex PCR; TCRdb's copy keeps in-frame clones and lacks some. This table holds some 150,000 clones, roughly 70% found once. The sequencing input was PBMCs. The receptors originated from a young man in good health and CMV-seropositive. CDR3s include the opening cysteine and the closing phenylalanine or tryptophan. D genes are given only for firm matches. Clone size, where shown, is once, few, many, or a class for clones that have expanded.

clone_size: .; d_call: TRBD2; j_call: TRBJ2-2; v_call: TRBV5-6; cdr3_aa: CASSLGLAGRGTGELFF; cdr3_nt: TGTGCCAGCAGCTTGGGCCTAGCGGGGCGAGGCACCGGGGAGCTGTTTTTT
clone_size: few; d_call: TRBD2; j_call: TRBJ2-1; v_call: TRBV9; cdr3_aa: CASSPRGGGLAVFNEQFF; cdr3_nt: TGTGCCAGCAGCCCCCGAGGGGGGGGACTAGCGGTTTTCAATGAGCAGTTCTTC
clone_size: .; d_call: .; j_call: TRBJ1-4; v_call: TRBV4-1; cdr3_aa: CASSPADRSNEKLFF; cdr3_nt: TGCGCCAGCAGCCCAGCAGACAGATCCAATGAAAAACTGTTTTTT
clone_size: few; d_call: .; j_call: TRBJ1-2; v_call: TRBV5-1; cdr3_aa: CASSYRAGEDGYTF; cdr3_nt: TGCGCCAGCAGCTATCGAGCCGGGGAAGACGGCTACACCTTC
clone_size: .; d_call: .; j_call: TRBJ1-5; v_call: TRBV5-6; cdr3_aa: CASSPRAQGGQPQHF; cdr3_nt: TGTGCCAGCAGCCCCCGGGCACAGGGCGGCCAGCCCCAGCATTTT
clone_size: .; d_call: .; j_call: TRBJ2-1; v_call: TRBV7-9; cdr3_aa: CASSLYTGNEQFF; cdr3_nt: TGTGCCAGCAGCCTCTATACCGGCAATGAGCAGTTCTTC
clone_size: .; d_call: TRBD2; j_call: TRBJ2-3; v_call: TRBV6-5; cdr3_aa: CASGLAGLDTQYF; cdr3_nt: TGTGCCAGTGGACTAGCGGGGCTCGATACGCAGTATTTT
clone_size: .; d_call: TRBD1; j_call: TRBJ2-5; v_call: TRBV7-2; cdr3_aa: CASSLAGGVFETQYF; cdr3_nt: TGTGCCAGCAGCTTAGCAGGGGGCGTTTTCGAGACCCAGTACTTC
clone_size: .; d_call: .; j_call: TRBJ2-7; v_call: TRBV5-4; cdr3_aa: CASSSGGATISYEQYF; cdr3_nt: TGTGCCAGCAGCTCAGGCGGGGCCACTATATCCTACGAGCAGTACTTC
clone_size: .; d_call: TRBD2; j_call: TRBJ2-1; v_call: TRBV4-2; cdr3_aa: CASSQVGIGLAGAYNEQFF; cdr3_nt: TGTGCCAGCAGCCAAGTAGGTATCGGTTTAGCGGGGGCCTACAATGAGCAGTTCTTC
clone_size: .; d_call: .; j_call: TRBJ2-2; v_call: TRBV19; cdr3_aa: CASSIVTGELFF; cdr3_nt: TGTGCCAGTAGTATCGTCACCGGGGAGCTGTTTTTT
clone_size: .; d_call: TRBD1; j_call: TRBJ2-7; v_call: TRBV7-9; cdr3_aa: CASSPSGTGGGNVDEQYF; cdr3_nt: TGTGCCAGCAGCCCTAGCGGGACAGGGGGCGGGAATGTGGACGAGCAGTACTTC
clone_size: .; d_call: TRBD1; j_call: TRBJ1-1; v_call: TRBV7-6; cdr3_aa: CASSRDRGPNTEAFF; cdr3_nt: TGTGCCAGCAGCCGAGACAGGGGGCCCAACACTGAAGCTTTCTTT
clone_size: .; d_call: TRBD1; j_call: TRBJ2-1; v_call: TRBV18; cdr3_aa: CASSPSRGTEGDEQFF; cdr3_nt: TGTGCCAGCTCACCTAGCCGTGGGACAGAGGGCGATGAGCAGTTCTTC
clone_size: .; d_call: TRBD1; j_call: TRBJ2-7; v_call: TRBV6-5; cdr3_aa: CASSYFRTGREQYF; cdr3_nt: TGTGCCAGCAGTTACTTCCGGACAGGGCGGGAGCAGTACTTC
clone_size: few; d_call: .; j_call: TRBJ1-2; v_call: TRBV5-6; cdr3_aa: CASSDRDTTNYGYTF; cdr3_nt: TGTGCCAGCAGCGACCGGGACACAACTAACTATGGCTACACCTTC
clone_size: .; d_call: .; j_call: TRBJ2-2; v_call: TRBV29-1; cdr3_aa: CSVGRTANTGELFF; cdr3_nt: TGCAGCGTTGGTCGGACAGCGAACACCGGGGAGCTGTTTTTT
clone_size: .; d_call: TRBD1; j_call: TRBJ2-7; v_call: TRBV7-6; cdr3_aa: CASSQTGTTYEQYF; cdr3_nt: TGTGCCAGCAGCCAGACAGGGACAACCTACGAGCAGTACTTC
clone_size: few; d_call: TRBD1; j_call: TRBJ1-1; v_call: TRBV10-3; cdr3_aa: CAISGQGAGRTEAFF; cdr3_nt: TGTGCCATCAGTGGGCAGGGGGCGGGAAGGACTGAAGCTTTCTTT
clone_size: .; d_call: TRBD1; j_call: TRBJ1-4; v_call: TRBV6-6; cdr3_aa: CASSRQGSTNEKLFF; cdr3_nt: TGTGCCAGCAGTCGACAGGGGTCAACTAATGAAAAACTGTTTTTT
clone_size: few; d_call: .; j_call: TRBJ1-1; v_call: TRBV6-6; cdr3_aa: CASSYSRPGIEAFF; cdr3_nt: TGTGCCAGCAGTTACTCGAGGCCAGGGATTGAAGCTTTCTTT
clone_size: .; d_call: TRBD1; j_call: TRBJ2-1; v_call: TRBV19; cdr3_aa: CASSSRTGSSYNEQFF; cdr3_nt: TGTGCCAGTAGTTCCCGGACAGGGAGCTCCTACAATGAGCAGTTCTTC
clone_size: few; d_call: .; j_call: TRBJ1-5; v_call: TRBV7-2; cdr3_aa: CASSSQGVQPQHF; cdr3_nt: TGTGCCAGCAGCTCTCAGGGTGTCCAGCCCCAGCATTTT
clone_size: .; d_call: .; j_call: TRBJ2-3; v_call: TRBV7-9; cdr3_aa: CAISSDTQYF; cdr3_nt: TGTGCCATATCTTCAGATACGCAGTATTTT
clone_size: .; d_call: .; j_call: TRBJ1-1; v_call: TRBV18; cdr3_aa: CASSPQLNTEAFF; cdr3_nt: TGTGCCAGCTCACCACAGCTGAACACTGAAGCTTTCTTT
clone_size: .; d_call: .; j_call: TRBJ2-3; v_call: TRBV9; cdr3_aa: CASNLRDFTDTQYF; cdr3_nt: TGTGCCAGCAACCTCCGGGACTTCACAGATACGCAGTATTTT
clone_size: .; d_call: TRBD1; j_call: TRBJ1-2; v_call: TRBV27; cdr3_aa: CARPRGWAVNYGYTF; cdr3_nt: TGTGCCAGGCCCAGGGGGTGGGCTGTCAACTATGGCTACACCTTC
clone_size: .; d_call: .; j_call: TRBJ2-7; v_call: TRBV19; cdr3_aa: CASSRAVVDYEQYF; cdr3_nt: TGTGCCAGTAGTAGGGCAGTAGTTGACTACGAGCAGTACTTC
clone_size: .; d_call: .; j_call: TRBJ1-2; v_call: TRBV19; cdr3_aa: CASSFRRRRGYTF; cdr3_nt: TGTGCCAGTAGTTTCCGGAGGCGGCGCGGCTACACCTTC
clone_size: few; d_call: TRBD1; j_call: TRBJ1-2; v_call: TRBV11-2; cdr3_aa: CASSQTGEAGYTF; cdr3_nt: TGTGCCAGCAGCCAAACAGGGGAGGCAGGCTACACCTTC
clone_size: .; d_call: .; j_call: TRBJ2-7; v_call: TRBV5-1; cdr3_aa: CASSLLGGSDEQYF; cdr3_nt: TGCGCCAGCAGCTTGCTGGGGGGTAGTGACGAGCAGTACTTC
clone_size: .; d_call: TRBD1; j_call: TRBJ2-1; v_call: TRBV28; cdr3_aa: CASSLAGQGAGEQFF; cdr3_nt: TGTGCCAGCTCACTTGCGGGACAGGGAGCGGGTGAGCAGTTCTTC
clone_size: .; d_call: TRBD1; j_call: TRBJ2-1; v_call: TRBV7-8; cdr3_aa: CASRPITGGGSEQFF; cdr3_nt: TGTGCCAGCAGACCAATTACAGGGGGCGGCTCTGAGCAGTTCTTC
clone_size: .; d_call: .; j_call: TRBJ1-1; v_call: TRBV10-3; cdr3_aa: CAITGSGASEAFF; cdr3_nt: TGTGCCATCACGGGTTCTGGGGCGTCTGAAGCTTTCTTT
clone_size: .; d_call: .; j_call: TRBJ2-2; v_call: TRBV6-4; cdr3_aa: CASSASGELFF; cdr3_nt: TGTGCCAGCAGTGCGTCCGGGGAGCTGTTTTTT
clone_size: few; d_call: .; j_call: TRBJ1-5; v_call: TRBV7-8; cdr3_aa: CASSRQPSNQPQHF; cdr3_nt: TGTGCCAGCAGCAGACAGCCTAGCAATCAGCCCCAGCATTTT
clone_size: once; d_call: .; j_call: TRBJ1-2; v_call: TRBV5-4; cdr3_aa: CASSLAGVVQYGYTF; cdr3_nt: TGTGCCAGCAGCTTAGCAGGGGTAGTACAGTATGGCTACACCTTC
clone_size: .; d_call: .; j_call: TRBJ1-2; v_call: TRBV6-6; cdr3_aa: CASSSTGSPYGYTF; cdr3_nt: TGTGCCAGCAGTTCAACAGGGTCCCCTTATGGCTACACCTTC
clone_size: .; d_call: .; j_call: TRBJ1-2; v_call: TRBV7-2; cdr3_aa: CASAHIEGVGYTF; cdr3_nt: TGTGCCAGCGCACATATAGAGGGGGTAGGCTACACCTTC
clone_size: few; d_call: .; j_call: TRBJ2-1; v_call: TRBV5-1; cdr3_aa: CASSYSGNEQFF; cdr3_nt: TGCGCCAGCAGCTACTCCGGTAATGAGCAGTTCTTC
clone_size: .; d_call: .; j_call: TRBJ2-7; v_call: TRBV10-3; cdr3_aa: CATGGELSSVSSEQYF; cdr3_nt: TGTGCCACCGGCGGAGAGCTATCTTCGGTGTCTTCCGAGCAGTACTTC
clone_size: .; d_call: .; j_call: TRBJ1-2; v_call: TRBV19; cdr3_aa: CASSIPPGDYYGYTF; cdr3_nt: TGTGCCAGTAGTATACCTCCGGGGGATTACTATGGCTACACCTTC